Listed here are 18 T cell receptor beta chains from one sample, sequenced in a study of blood T cell repertoires in COVID-19. Generated by immunoSEQ multiplex PCR, the TCRdb table keeps only in-frame clones and is missing some. The data show 450,000 or so clones, 90% seen once. The sample was PBMCs or T cells enriched from blood (not recorded which). All receptors come from a man aged 18 to 35 who had recovered from COVID-19.

This clone was detected ten times or more. The V call is TRBV7-9, the J call TRBJ1-5; 8 bases are shared with TRBD1. With V trimmed by 5 bases and J by 2 bases, 5 bases remained unmatched. The germline gives CDR1 SEHNR, CDR2 FQNEAQ (reference sequence). The CDR3 length is 15 residues. CDR3 residues: CASSPRGQGNQPQHF. The CDR3 nucleotides read TGTGCCAGCAGCCCGAGGGGACAGGGCAATCAGCCCCAGCATTTT.

This rearrangement joins TRBV7-9 to TRBJ1-6; 7 nucleotides match TRBD1. Germline CDR1 SEHNR, CDR2 FQNEAQ (reference sequence). The CDR3 totals 16 residues. Losses at the gene ends were 5 bases for V and 6 bases for J; bases not matched to a gene: 10. CDR3 sequence: CASSREGARVNSPLHF. CDR3 nucleotides: TGTGCCAGCAGCCGAGAGGGGGCGCGGGTTAATTCACCCCTCCACTTT.

The chain recombines TRBV27 with TRBJ2-7; D is perhaps TRBD1 (6 bases). Germline-derived CDR1 and CDR2 are MNHEY and SMNVEV (reference sequence). Trimming took 5 bases from V and 3 from J, leaving 29 bases between them. This CDR3 is 19 amino acids long. CDR3 nucleotide sequence: TGTGCCAGCAGTCCGATTTCCCGATACTCCGGGACACACAACTACGAGCAGTACTTC. Amino acids: CASSPISRYSGTHNYEQYF.

V gene TRBV11-1 combines with J gene TRBJ2-1; D may be TRBD2 (5 bases). Germline V gene sequence: CDR1 SGHAT, CDR2 FQDESV (reference sequence). The V and J ends lost 2 bases and 0 bases respectively, with 8 bases between them. The CDR3 length is 15 residues. The CDR3, as DNA: TGTGCCAGCAGCTTAAGGGAGAACTCCTACAATGAGCAGTTCTTC. This translates into CASSLRENSYNEQFF.

J is TRBJ1-5 and V is TRBV28; D possibly corresponds to TRBD1 (5 bases). This CDR3 has 19 amino acids. Looked up from germline, CDR1 is MDHEN and CDR2 is SYDVKM. Trimming removed 7 bases from V and 2 bases from J, with 27 bases in between. DNA of the CDR3: TGTGCCAGCAACAAGCTCAGACAGCTACTCTCCAAAGGCAATCAGCCCCAGCATTTT. Protein product: CASNKLRQLLSKGNQPQHF.

This rearrangement joins TRBV29-1 to TRBJ1-2; TRBD1 is a possible D gene (6 bases). V was trimmed by 5 bases and J by 3 bases, leaving 13 bases between them. Germline V gene lookup returns CDR1 SQVTM and CDR2 ANQGSEA. This CDR3 has 13 amino acids. The DNA of the CDR3 is TGCAGCGTTTTGGCAGGGGCAGACTATGGCTACACCTTC. Amino acid sequence: CSVLAGADYGYTF.

A single count supports this clone. V and J are TRBV2 and TRBJ2-1; 7 positions agree with TRBD2. The CDR3 is 18 amino acids. CDR1 and CDR2 (germline): SNHLY, FYNNEI. V was clipped by 6 bases and J by 0 bases; unmatched bases: 14. CDR3: CASRSGLGDTSSYNEQFF. In nucleotides, the CDR3 is TGTGCCAGCAGGAGCGGACTAGGCGACACTAGCTCCTACAATGAGCAGTTCTTC.

V gene TRBV30 combines with J gene TRBJ1-1; the D is unclear. Germline loops: CDR1 GTSNPN, CDR2 SVGIG (reference sequence). The ends were cut back, 3 bases at V and 0 bases at J, with 11 bases in the middle. The CDR3 is made up of 14 amino acids. CDR3 in amino acids: CAWSASTMNTEAFF. DNA for the CDR3: TGTGCCTGGAGCGCGTCGACAATGAACACTGAAGCTTTCTTT.

This chain connects TRBV13 to TRBJ1-2; 10 nucleotides line up with TRBD1. V lost 5 bases, J lost 4 bases, and 10 bases stayed unmatched. Germline V gene sequence: CDR1 PRHDT, CDR2 FYEKMQ (reference sequence). The CDR3 has 16 amino acids. In DNA, the CDR3 is TGTGCCAGCAGCGCTAGACAGGGGGCGCTCCCCTATGGCTACACCTTC. This encodes CASSARQGALPYGYTF.

V usage is TRBV2 and J usage is TRBJ2-2, with D maybe TRBD2 (5 bases). Germline CDR1 is SNHLY and CDR2 is FYNNEI. With 5 bases removed from V and 6 bases from J, the gap between germline ends came to 10 bases. This CDR3 contains 13 residues. CDR3 DNA sequence: TGTGCCAGCAGTTTACTAGTTCCCGGGGAGCTGTTTTTT. Translation gives CASSLLVPGELFF. The complete variable domain, with remaining parts taken from reference TRBV2 and TRBJ2-2, reads EPEVTQTPSHQVTQMGQEVILRCVPISNHLYFYWYRQILGQKVEFLVSFYNNEISEKSEIFDDQFSVERPDGSNFTLKIRSTKLEDSAMYFCASSLLVPGELFFGEGSRLTVL.

The CDR3 DNA sequence: TGTGCCAGCCGGAACCCAGGGAAGAACACTGAAGCTTTCTTT. This sequence encodes CASRNPGKNTEAFF. The J gene is TRBJ1-1, the V gene TRBV28, with D possibly matching TRBD1 (5 bases). V lost 8 bases, J lost 1 base, and 14 bases lay in between. The CDR3 totals 14 residues. Germline V CDR1 and CDR2: MDHEN, SYDVKM.

This clone has a handful of counts. The genes are TRBV11-3 and TRBJ1-2; 7 bases line up with TRBD1. CDR3 length: 13 residues. V shed 5 bases, J shed 5 bases, and the junction held 5 bases outside the gene matches. The germline gives CDR1 SGHNT, CDR2 YENEEA. The CDR3 here is CASSLGTAYGYTF. CDR3 in DNA: TGTGCCAGCAGCCTGGGGACAGCTTATGGCTACACCTTC. Together with reference TRBV11-3 and TRBJ1-2, the CDR3 gives the full variable domain: EAGVVQSPRYKIIEKKQPVAFWCNPISGHNTLYWYLQNLGQGPELLIRYENEEAVDDSQLPKDRFSAERLKGVDSTLKIQPAELGDSAVYLCASSLGTAYGYTFGSGTRLTVV.

The J gene is TRBJ2-3, the V gene TRBV6-4; 9 positions agree with TRBD2. The junction had 2 bases not matched to a gene; V was cut back by 3 bases and J by 4 bases. The CDR3 extends over 14 amino acids. Germline lookup yields CDR1 MRHNA and CDR2 SNTAGT. The CDR3 sequence is CASSERGGPDTQYF. The CDR3 DNA sequence: TGTGCCAGCAGTGAGCGGGGGGGCCCAGATACGCAGTATTTT.

J is TRBJ2-3 and V is TRBV2, with TRBD1 matching 10 bases. The CDR3 is 14 amino acids. The trim removed 9 bases at V and 1 base at J, leaving 4 bases unmatched. In germline, CDR1 is SNHLY, CDR2 FYNNEI. CDR3: CARRTGGGTDTQYF. The DNA for the CDR3 is TGTGCCAGACGGACAGGGGGGGGCACAGATACGCAGTATTTT.

This clone was seen only a few times. The chain carries TRBV9 and TRBJ1-6; 7 positions agree with TRBD1. V shed 3 bases and J 7 bases; nucleotides not matched to a gene: 4. Germline CDR1 and CDR2: SGDLS and YYNGEE. CDR3 length: 14 residues. CDR3 sequence (DNA): TGTGCCAGCAGCGGAGGGACAGACAATTCACCCCTCCACTTT. This sequence encodes CASSGGTDNSPLHF.

The genes are TRBV2 and TRBJ2-5, with 7 bases aligning to TRBD1. Germline CDR1 is SNHLY and CDR2 is FYNNEI. V shed 8 bases and J 2 bases; nucleotides not matched to a gene: 8. This CDR3 is built from 14 residues. CDR3: CASGDSVLQETQYF. CDR3 sequence (DNA): TGTGCCAGCGGGGACAGCGTCCTTCAAGAGACCCAGTACTTC.

V is TRBV11-3 and J is TRBJ2-3, with 9 bases that match TRBD1. Trimming at V came to 5 bases and at J to 1 base, leaving 4 bases not matched to a gene. Germline CDR1 and CDR2: SGHNT and YENEEA. The CDR3 covers 15 residues. The CDR3 here is CASSMTGGGTDTQYF. CDR3 in DNA: TGTGCCAGCAGCATGACAGGGGGGGGCACAGATACGCAGTATTTT.

V usage is TRBV19 and J usage is TRBJ1-5, with D maybe TRBD1 (5 bases). CDR3 size: 11 residues. V shed 6 bases and J shed 16 bases, with 16 bases lying between them. Germline V gene sequence: CDR1 LNHDA, CDR2 SQIVND (reference sequence). Here the CDR3 reads CASRKGEDQHF. The CDR3 DNA follows: TGTGCCAGTAGGAAAGGGGAAGACCAACATTTT. Full variable domain (remainder filled in from reference TRBV19 and TRBJ1-5): DGGITQSPKYLFRKEGQNVTLSCEQNLNHDAMYWYRQDPGQGLRLIYYSQIVNDFQKGDIAEGYSVSREKKESFPLTVTSAQKNPTAFYLCASRKGEDQHFGDGTRLSIL.